Listed here are 32 T cell receptor beta chains from one sample, sequenced in a study of post-analysis software for immune sequencing data. Study conclusions and caveats: The five TRBV segments detected at higher frequency in patients than in controls included TRBV5-6, TRBV5-1 and TRBV20-1.

TCR beta cDNA libraries had unique molecular identifiers. TCRdb analysed the PCR reads with MiXCR anew, one entry per CDR3 protein. Of 750,000 to 950,000 distinct CDR3 sequences in the sample, around 45% were seen once. Their recognized antigens are unknown. The sample comprised blood. The receptor source for this set is a girl aged 5-17 years with multiple sclerosis.

The chain links TRBV15 to TRBJ1-6, with 7 bases fitting TRBD1. CDR1 and CDR2 (germline): LNHNV, YYDKDF (reference sequence). The CDR3 has 17 amino acids. V was clipped by 3 bases and J by 5 bases; unmatched bases: 10. As DNA, the CDR3 is TGTGCCACCAGCAGGGGCCTCGGACAGGAAGATAATTCACCCCTCCACTTT. Protein sequence: CATSRGLGQEDNSPLHF.

This clonotype has more than one count but fewer than ten. The chain combines TRBV7-9 with TRBJ1-2, with 7 nucleotides matching TRBD1. CDR1 and CDR2 (germline): SEHNR, FQNEAQ (reference sequence). The CDR3 spans 16 residues. J was trimmed by 2 bases and V by 5 bases; bases with no gene match: 11. CDR3 protein: CASSNQLGQDNYGYTF. The CDR3 DNA sequence: TGTGCCAGCAGCAACCAGCTCGGACAGGACAACTATGGCTACACCTTC.

This chain uses TRBV7-9 with TRBJ2-7, with TRBD2 matching over 10 bases. There are 16 residues in the CDR3. Per germline, CDR1 SEHNR and CDR2 FQNEAQ (reference sequence). Trimming at V came to 4 bases and at J to 1 base, leaving 7 bases not matched to a gene. CDR3 coding DNA: TGTGCCAGCAGCTCGCCGGGACTAGCGTCTTCCTACGAGCAGTACTTC. Translation: CASSSPGLASSYEQYF.

The gene calls are TRBV4-1 and TRBJ2-1, with 14 nucleotides matching TRBD2. CDR1 is MGHRA, CDR2 YSYEKL, per germline. After removal of 3 bases from V and 8 bases from J, the junction contained 6 bases not matched to a gene. The CDR3 contains 16 residues. DNA of the CDR3: TGCGCCAGCAGCCACGCCGGGACTAGCGGGAGTGATGAGCAGTTCTTC. This translates into CASSHAGTSGSDEQFF.

V gene TRBV19 combines with J gene TRBJ1-5, with D uncertain. Germline CDR1 and CDR2: LNHDA and SQIVND (reference sequence). Deletions cut 3 bases from V and 5 bases from J, with 11 bases between. The CDR3 runs to 14 residues. CDR3 sequence reads: CASSISGRDQPQHF. CDR3 bases: TGTGCCAGTAGTATCTCGGGCAGAGATCAGCCCCAGCATTTT.

The table lists this clonotype with a few counts. This sequence joins TRBV29-1 and TRBJ2-3; 11 nucleotides agree with TRBD2. This CDR3 region has 15 residues. V was pared by 5 bases and J by 1 base, with 5 bases of the junction left unmatched. Germline CDR1 SQVTM, CDR2 ANQGSEA. The CDR3 nucleotides read TGCAGCGTTTCCGGACTAGCGGGCCGCACAGATACGCAGTATTTT. This encodes CSVSGLAGRTDTQYF.

The chain couples TRBV7-2 to TRBJ2-3; D may be TRBD1 or TRBD2 (5 bases each). V lost 4 bases, J lost 4 bases, and 12 bases lay in between. CDR1 is SGHTA and CDR2 is FQGNSA in the germline V gene. The CDR3 length is 14 residues. The CDR3 here is CASSSGPGADTQYF. The CDR3 bases are TGTGCCAGCAGCTCGGGACCTGGGGCAGATACGCAGTATTTT.

This sequence joins TRBV2 and TRBJ2-5; maybe TRBD2 (6 bases). The V and J ends lost 6 bases and 13 bases respectively, with 18 bases between them. CDR1 SNHLY and CDR2 FYNNEI come from the germline V gene. This CDR3 region has 12 residues. The CDR3 loop is CASSRGTYERYF. The CDR3 DNA is TGTGCCAGCAGCCGGGGGACCTACGAGCGGTACTTC.

The J gene is TRBJ2-6, the V gene TRBV24-1; possibly TRBD1 or TRBD2 for D (5 bases each). The germline CDR1 and CDR2 sequences are KGHDR and SFDVKD. The CDR3 sequence is 16 residues long. Trimming took off 10 bases at V and 4 bases at J, with 19 bases between the two ends. CDR3 region: CATAAGTLPGANVLTF. CDR3 nucleotides: TGTGCCACAGCCGCCGGGACGCTCCCCGGGGCCAACGTCCTGACTTTC.

The rearrangement joins TRBV4-3 to TRBJ2-2; either TRBD1 or TRBD2 may fit D (6 bases each). V lost 0 bases to trimming and J lost 3 bases, with 11 bases between them. The germline V gene has CDR1 LGHNA and CDR2 YSLEER. This CDR3 has 16 amino acids. CDR3 in amino acids: CASSQDRGGHTGELFF. The CDR3 DNA reads as TGCGCCAGCAGCCAAGATCGAGGGGGGCACACCGGGGAGCTGTTTTTT.

The rearrangement links TRBV27 to TRBJ2-7; the D gene is possibly TRBD2 (7 bases). The germline V gene encodes CDR1 MNHEY and CDR2 SMNVEV (reference sequence). The length of the CDR3 is 15 residues. V lost 2 bases and J 3 bases, leaving 14 bases between the germline ends. CDR3 in amino acids: CASSLGAGARYEQYF. In DNA, the CDR3 is TGTGCCAGCAGTTTAGGCGCGGGGGCCCGCTACGAGCAGTACTTC.

The rearrangement uses TRBV29-1 and TRBJ2-1, with TRBD2 matching over 7 bases. The ends lost 5 bases at V and 7 bases at J; junction bases unmatched: 5. This CDR3 spans 12 amino acids. Germline V CDR1 and CDR2: SQVTM, ANQGSEA. CDR3: CSVRTGGNEQFF. CDR3 coding DNA: TGCAGCGTTCGAACGGGAGGAAATGAGCAGTTCTTC.

The chain combines TRBV11-2 with TRBJ1-2; D is possibly TRBD1 (6 bases). The CDR3 length is 15 residues. In germline, CDR1 is SGHAT, CDR2 FQNNGV. The V and J ends lost 6 bases and 0 bases respectively, with 14 bases between them. CDR3 region: CASRGASGPNYGYTF. The CDR3 DNA sequence: TGTGCCAGCAGGGGGGCCTCAGGGCCTAACTATGGCTACACCTTC.

The rearrangement links TRBV20-1 to TRBJ2-5; D gene uncertain. The J call may be faulty, since TRBJ2-7 better matches the DNA end. The CDR3 covers 10 residues. Germline V gene data show CDR1 as DFQATT and CDR2 as SNEGSKA (reference sequence). The CDR3 nucleotides are TGCAGTGCTAGATGGGACGAGCAGTACTTC. It encodes CSARWDEQYF.

The CDR3 protein is CASSDSDPRGEKLFF. The DNA of the CDR3 is TGTGCCAGCAGTGACTCGGACCCCCGTGGTGAAAAACTGTTTTTT. The V and J genes are TRBV6-4 and TRBJ1-4, with unresolved D. In germline, CDR1 is MRHNA, CDR2 SNTAGT. The length of the CDR3 is 15 residues. Trimming stripped 0 bases from V and 7 bases from J, with 12 bases between.

In this sample, this clonotype turned up a few times. The V call is TRBV9, the J call TRBJ1-1; D not certain. With 0 bases removed from V and 3 bases from J, the gap between germline ends came to 12 bases. CDR1 is SGDLS, CDR2 YYNGEE, per germline. The CDR3 is made up of 15 amino acids. The CDR3 DNA reads TGTGCCAGCAGCGTAGGGGCAGGCGCCTACACTGAAGCTTTCTTT. Translation gives CASSVGAGAYTEAFF.

The genes are TRBV19 and TRBJ2-7, with D tentatively TRBD2 (5 bases). Trimming cost V 3 bases and J 3 bases, with 9 bases left between them. Germline V gives CDR1 LNHDA, CDR2 SQIVND (reference sequence). This CDR3 is built from 13 residues. CDR3 sequence reads: CASSMAAGYEQYF. The CDR3 nucleotides read TGTGCCAGTAGTATGGCCGCGGGCTACGAGCAGTACTTC.

CDR3 residues: CASSLEGRTHNEQFF. CDR3 coding DNA: TGTGCCAGCAGCTTAGAAGGGAGAACCCACAATGAGCAGTTCTTC. The rearrangement joins TRBV7-8 to TRBJ2-1, with D possibly TRBD2 on 5 matching bases. CDR1 and CDR2 from the germline V gene are SGHVS and FQNEAQ. The ends were cut back, 1 base at V and 5 bases at J, with 12 bases in the middle. The CDR3 has 15 residues.

This clonotype came up a few times. V and J are TRBV5-1 and TRBJ2-1; possible D gene TRBD1, 6 bases. V was cut by 6 bases and J by 0 bases, with 13 bases left in between. The CDR3 is made up of 15 amino acids. The germline V gene has CDR1 SGHRS and CDR2 YFSETQ. This CDR3 is CASNPRGSSYNEQFF. CDR3 DNA sequence: TGCGCCAGCAACCCAAGGGGGTCCTCCTACAATGAGCAGTTCTTC.

The J gene is TRBJ2-6, the V gene TRBV28; 12 nucleotides agree with TRBD1. V was clipped by 1 base and J by 0 bases; unmatched bases: 4. This CDR3 has 19 residues. Germline V gene lookup returns CDR1 MDHEN and CDR2 SYDVKM. The CDR3, as DNA: TGTGCCAGCAGTTTATTAACGGGACAGGGGGCCTCTGGGGCCAACGTCCTGACTTTC. Translation: CASSLLTGQGASGANVLTF.

The rearrangement joins TRBV11-3 to TRBJ2-1; 9 bases agree with TRBD2. CDR3 size: 16 residues. Germline CDR1 is SGHNT and CDR2 is YENEEA. The junction had 15 bases not matched to a gene; V was cut back by 5 bases and J by 10 bases. CDR3 DNA: TGTGCCAGCAGCCCCGTTGCGGGAGGGCCTCTCGGCGAGCAGTTCTTC. Encoded protein: CASSPVAGGPLGEQFF.

The gene calls are TRBV4-2 and TRBJ2-3; a weak D match, TRBD2 (6 bases). The CDR3 extends over 15 amino acids. Per the germline V gene, CDR1 is LGHNA and CDR2 is YNFKEQ. V lost 1 base and J 0 bases, leaving 8 bases between the germline ends. This CDR3 is CASSQVLASTDTQYF. CDR3 bases: TGTGCCAGCAGCCAAGTACTAGCTAGCACAGATACGCAGTATTTT.

J is TRBJ1-4 and V is TRBV12-3 or TRBV12-4; 9 bases fit TRBD1. The V and J ends lost 5 bases and 8 bases, in that order; junction bases with no gene match: 9. The CDR3 is 15 amino acids. The CDR3 sequence is CASSKTGGAGEKLFF. CDR3 DNA sequence: TGTGCCAGCAGTAAAACAGGGGGCGCGGGAGAAAAACTGTTTTTT.

This clonotype was seen more than once but under ten times. The chain carries TRBV20-1 and TRBJ2-3; no definite D call. V lost 2 bases and J 6 bases, leaving 12 bases between the germline ends. The CDR3 totals 13 residues. The germline V gene has CDR1 DFQATT and CDR2 SNEGSKA (reference sequence). The CDR3 coding sequence is TGCAGTGCTAGACCCCCTATGGAGGATACGCAGTATTTT. This sequence encodes CSARPPMEDTQYF.

The CDR3 spells CASSPGDSWSPHYEQYF. The CDR3, as DNA: TGTGCCAGCAGCCCCGGGGACAGCTGGTCGCCCCACTACGAGCAGTACTTC. V is TRBV7-9 and J is TRBJ2-5; 7 bases fit TRBD1. The end of the DNA aligns better with TRBJ2-7, so the J call may be wrong. The CDR3 is made up of 17 amino acids. Germline CDR1 SEHNR, CDR2 FQNEAQ (reference sequence).

This clonotype was counted only a few times. The chain is built from TRBV12-3 or TRBV12-4 and TRBJ2-3, with 13 bases that match TRBD2. J gave up 5 bases and V 5 bases, and 10 bases lay outside the gene matches. The length of the CDR3 is 17 residues. CDR3 coding DNA: TGTGCCAGCAGTCAAACGGGACTAGCGGGGACAGAAGATACGCAGTATTTT. Translating it yields CASSQTGLAGTEDTQYF.

This clonotype was counted a few times. The rearrangement joins TRBV15 to TRBJ2-7; D not resolved. V was shortened by 6 bases and J by 2 bases, with 17 bases between the two germline ends. This CDR3 is built from 15 residues. Germline loops: CDR1 LNHNV, CDR2 YYDKDF (reference sequence). The CDR3 region has the DNA TGTGCCACCAGTGAGGTAGGAGCGAAAACCTACGAGCAGTACTTC. Translated: CATSEVGAKTYEQYF.

J is TRBJ2-7 and V is TRBV12-5; the D gene is possibly TRBD2 (5 bases). Trimming took 5 bases from V and 1 from J, leaving 18 bases between them. Germline loops: CDR1 LGHNT, CDR2 FRNRAP. The CDR3 totals 16 residues. The CDR3 DNA reads TGTGCTAGTGGTCCCTTAAAACGGGGTGAGTCCTACGAGCAGTACTTC. Protein: CASGPLKRGESYEQYF.

V gene TRBV9 combines with J gene TRBJ2-7, with D uncertain. The CDR3 has 12 amino acids. The V and J ends lost 4 bases and 4 bases respectively, with 9 bases between them. Germline CDR1 and CDR2: SGDLS and YYNGEE. CDR3 sequence (DNA): TGTGCCAGCAGCAGACCCGAATACGAGCAGTACTTC. Amino acids: CASSRPEYEQYF.

This clonotype was observed once. This chain joins TRBV13 and TRBJ2-5; D may be TRBD1 or TRBD2 (5 bases each). The CDR3 length is 16 residues. V lost 1 base and J lost 2, with 14 bases in between. Germline loops: CDR1 PRHDT, CDR2 FYEKMQ (reference sequence). The CDR3 here is CASSLVGDLRQETQYF. The CDR3 coding sequence is TGTGCCAGCAGCTTAGTGGGGGATCTACGTCAAGAGACCCAGTACTTC.

The table lists this clonotype with a few counts. This chain connects TRBV5-1 to TRBJ2-1, with D maybe TRBD2 (5 bases). CDR1 and CDR2 (germline): SGHRS, YFSETQ. The CDR3 is made up of 11 amino acids. V lost 4 bases to trimming and J lost 11 bases, with 10 bases between them. CDR3 sequence reads: CASSPGNQQFF. Here the CDR3 DNA reads TGCGCCAGCAGCCCCGGGAATCAGCAGTTCTTC.

This chain connects TRBV20-1 to TRBJ2-1; the match to TRBD2 covers 7 bases. CDR3 length equals 14 residues. The germline CDR1 and CDR2 sequences are DFQATT and SNEGSKA (reference sequence). Trimming at V came to 3 bases and at J to 8 bases, leaving 10 bases not matched to a gene. CDR3 region: CSASGLVPLDEQFF. In DNA, the CDR3 is TGCAGTGCTAGCGGACTAGTCCCTCTGGATGAGCAGTTCTTC.